Described below is a single T cell receptor beta chain sequence and its context. Its target is not known. This record comes from a study of T cell responses to AZD1222 COVID-19 vaccine. Regarding the study as a whole: Donors, mostly white British, included more females; clonal diversity was possibly underestimated. Spike regions recognized by vaccine-associated CD4 TCRs spanned the protein, led by 160-218 and 743-854. Spike-specific TCR breadth and depth rose after two AZD1222 doses.

The study pooled second doses at about 4 or about 12 weeks. Some clones are missing from TCRdb's copy, which holds only in-frame ones; the method was immunoSEQ multiplex PCR. The table lists roughly 77,000 clones, around nine tenths of them singletons. The TCR was taken from an adult who received the AZD1222 COVID-19 vaccine. The sample here was peripheral blood, taken 28 days after the second AZD1222 dose.

CDR3 bases: TGTGCCAGCAGCGAAAAAGGGGCTAGCGGGGGATACGAGCAGTACTTC. Translated: CASSEKGASGGYEQYF. This chain links TRBV7-2 with TRBJ2-7, with 10 bases aligning to TRBD2. The V and J ends lost 5 bases and 4 bases, in that order; junction bases with no gene match: 11. The CDR3 runs to 16 residues. Germline CDR1 is SGHTA and CDR2 is FQGNSA.